This T cell receptor (beta chain) originates from a study of cytomegalovirus exposure and HLA in healthy donors. This PCR relied on a set of 60 Vbeta primers and 13 Jbeta primers. Produced via immunoSEQ multiplex PCR; TCRdb's table is partial and in-frame only. The table has 60,000 to 70,000 clones, around 80% seen once. To note about this clone: Its cognate antigen is unknown.

Study-wide findings and caveats: In a later analysis, CMV-associated beta chains were mostly HLA-associated, it appeared. Based on reports, TCR beta sequences accurately predicted HLA-A and HLA-B alleles for most subjects. In a later analysis, TCR association rates varied by HLA locus: DRB1 most, HLA-C fewest.

The sample consisted of PBMCs. The sequence was collected from a man aged 45 to 65 in good health and CMV-seronegative.

DNA for the CDR3: TGTGCCAGCCGACAGGGAAACGAAGAGACCCAGTACTTC. Its protein product is CASRQGNEETQYF. The genes are TRBV7-9 and TRBJ2-5; 7 bases map to TRBD1. Germline-derived CDR1 and CDR2 are SEHNR and FQNEAQ (reference sequence). The junction had 6 bases not matched to a gene; V was cut back by 8 bases and J by 3 bases. CDR3 length: 13 amino acids.